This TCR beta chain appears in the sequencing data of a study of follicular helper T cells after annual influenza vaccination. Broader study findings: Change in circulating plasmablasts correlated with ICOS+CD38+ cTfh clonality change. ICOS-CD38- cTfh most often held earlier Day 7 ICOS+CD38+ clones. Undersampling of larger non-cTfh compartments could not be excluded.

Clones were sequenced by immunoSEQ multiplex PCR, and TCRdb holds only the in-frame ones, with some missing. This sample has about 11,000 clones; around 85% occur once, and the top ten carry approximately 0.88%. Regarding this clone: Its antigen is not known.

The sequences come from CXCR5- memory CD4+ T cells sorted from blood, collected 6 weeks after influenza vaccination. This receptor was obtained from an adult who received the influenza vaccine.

The CDR3 protein is CASSYKDSYGYTF. In DNA form, the CDR3 reads TGTGCCAGCAGTTACAAGGACAGTTATGGCTACACCTTC. The chain uses TRBV6-5 and TRBJ1-2; TRBD1 might be the D (6 bases). There are 13 residues in the CDR3. CDR1 is MNHEY, CDR2 SVGAGI, per germline. Trimming cost V 2 bases and J 5 bases, with 9 bases left between them.